This record looks at one T cell receptor (beta chain) sequence and its context. No antigen is known for it. Base qualities are not recorded, but no much larger clone differs from it by a single base. Libraries were built with the immunoSEQ multiplex PCR assay. TCRdb provides this immuneACCESS table in a form limited to in-frame rearrangements. Some clones are lacking; in checked studies, under half of them reflect an unresolved V gene, and why the rest are absent is not known. The sample table records 700,000 to 750,000 clones; roughly 88% of these occur just once. The ten largest clonotypes hold more than 0.008% of the sample. The CDR3 contains 14 residues, cysteine and phenylalanine counted. CDR3 DNA only is kept here, 42 bases in frame from base 1. V and J lose 5 bases and 1 base, and a span of 11 bases separates them. CDR1 and CDR2 are drawn from the germline V gene (reference sequence): MNHEY, SMNVEV.

This record belongs to a study of shared T cell receptors in the human thymus (dated by TCRdb to the early 2020s). With regard to the full study: The study examined how the human thymus generates shared, self-reactive T-cell receptor alpha chains.

This same sample was also part of a study on human thymus T cells. The second study also describes: Donors were immunologically healthy infants undergoing open corrective cardiac surgery for congenital heart defects in Finland. Thymus tissue was collected as surgical resects that were removed during corrective cardiac surgery. Both the thymic and the peripheral blood repertoires appeared to show biased V and J gene segment usage. Highly overlapping thymic TCR repertoires among unrelated individuals were reported in the related research. The study used under ten infant thymus samples plus four related peripheral blood samples to characterize TCR alpha and beta repertoires. The infant donors were roughly 6 to 250 days old, and the cohort included several males and two females. Thymocytes were released mechanically from tissue and stored at -70 °C as pellets of roughly 9-31 million cells. A QIAsymphony instrument was used to extract genomic DNA from the frozen cell pellets. The immunoSEQ multiplex PCR assay was used to amplify the TCRB and TCRAD loci from a standardized quantity of quality-controlled genomic DNA. Amplicons spanned the V(D)J region at a length sufficient to cover the CDR3 and identify V and J genes. The commercial immunoSEQ service was used to sequence amplicons on an Illumina platform. Primer bias and sequencing errors were corrected as previously described, and TCRAD and TCRB were defined on the basis of the IMGT database. The repertoires were analysed using immunoSEQ Analyzer 3.0 and VDJTools for basic statistics, V/J segment usage, diversity estimates, rarefaction and pairwise overlap. Diversity was estimated using the Chao1, ChaoE, Efron-Thisted, Shannon and inverse Simpson indices, and was also estimated on datasets down-sampled to the size of the smallest sample. Repertoire overlap was assessed by strict matching of CDR3 nucleotide sequence, V gene and J gene, and clustering was done by Jaccard-based multidimensional scaling. Thymus samples yielded on average approximately 860,000 unique TCRB clonotypes, compared with roughly 92,000 from blood samples.

The source material was thymocytes. This sequence originates from a girl under three years old with a congenital heart defect. Donor details come from another sample of the same person, matched by shared clones. The rearrangement joined TRBV27 to TRBJ1-1; no D gene is confidently identified. The CDR3 reads as follows: CASSGVAGNTEAFF. The DNA reads TGTGCCAGCAGTGGGGTTGCGGGGAACACTGAAGCTTTCTTT.